This T cell receptor (beta chain) was found in a study of vaccination effects on CD4 cells after COVID-19. Assay: immunoSEQ multiplex PCR; the TCRdb copy retains only in-frame clones and omits some. The sample lists some 22,000 clones; 60% to 80% were seen once. As for this clone: Its target is not known.

Germline lookup yields CDR1 MNHEY and CDR2 SVGAGI. This CDR3 has 13 residues. Trimming took off 6 bases at V and 1 base at J, with 8 bases between the two ends. Expansion with viral peptide pools was applied to antigen-specific CD4+ T cells by the ViraFEST assay prior to sequencing. Isolating CD4+ T cells followed less than 12 days of culture. All study participants received two doses of BNT162b2 or mRNA-1273 vaccine. Absence of prior SARS-CoV-2 infection characterized the vaccine recipients, who showed negative nucleocapsid antibodies. Researchers reported culturing 2 million or so PBMC in each well, adding 8 to 10 IU/ml IL-2 and around 9.1 ug/ml peptides. At days 3 and 7, half of the medium was exchanged for IL-2 medium.

The sequencing here drew on CD4+ T cells from PBMCs cultured with HCoV-NL63 spike peptides, taken after COVID-19 vaccination. This receptor was taken from a human donor who received a COVID-19 vaccine. The rearrangement uses TRBV6-5 and TRBJ2-3; D call uncertain. CDR3 sequence reads: CASRQGGTDTQYF. The CDR3 region has the DNA TGTGCCAGCAGACAAGGAGGCACAGATACGCAGTATTTT.